This paragraph reports one T cell receptor beta chain. Only in-frame clones appear in the TCRdb table, and some are missing; sequencing was by immunoSEQ multiplex PCR. The repertoire includes roughly 26,000 clones, roughly 70% of them detected once, and 11% to 15% sits in the top ten. A history of autoimmune disease or systemic immunosuppression excluded patients. This sample was taken from a study of OX40 agonist ivuxolimab in advanced cancers. Across the study: Patients were treated with intravenous ivuxolimab, dosed at 0.01 to 10 mg/kg and infused every 2 weeks. Having had anti-PD-1, anti-PD-L1 or anti-CTLA-4 therapy before was allowed, and approximately 40% had some.

The origin of this receptor is an adult with an advanced solid tumor such as melanoma, head and neck, liver or kidney cancer. The source was CD4+ or CD8+ T cells sorted from blood, collected in a trial of the OX40 agonist ivuxolimab.

The CDR3 sequence: CASSYGDRGGYTF. The CDR3 DNA sequence: TGTGCCAGCAGTTACGGGGACAGGGGTGGCTACACCTTC. The genes are TRBV6-5 and TRBJ1-2, with TRBD1 matching over 10 bases. Germline lookup yields CDR1 MNHEY and CDR2 SVGAGI. J gave up 7 bases and V 2 bases, and 1 base lay outside the gene matches. The CDR3 has 13 residues.